The clone carrying this T cell receptor (beta chain) was detected many times. Its antigen is unidentified. This record comes from a study of beta chain features in type 1 diabetes. Findings and limits, study-wide: PCR might pick shorter templates more often, in the same way for patients and controls. Any HLA type influence on TCRB rearrangement was left unresolved here.

The CDR3 consists of 15 residues. V lost 5 bases to trimming and J lost 4 bases; unmatched junction nucleotides: 5. Per the germline V gene, CDR1 is LNHDA and CDR2 is SQIVND (reference sequence). The entirety of the isolated RNA underwent reverse transcription, so expressed TCRB transcripts were sequenced. The table came from immunoSEQ multiplex PCR; TCRdb's copy has only in-frame clones and leaves some out. The table records 300,000 to 350,000 clones, roughly 8% of them present only once. The rearrangement links TRBV19 to TRBJ1-3, with 10 nucleotides matching TRBD1. Input material: central memory CD4+ T cells from blood. The clonotype comes from a young woman in good health. The CDR3 coding sequence is TGTGCCAGTAGTCGACAGGGGGCAGGAGGAAACACCATATATTTT. It yields the protein CASSRQGAGGNTIYF.